What follows describes a single TCR beta chain. This sample stems from a study of shared clonotypes between healthy human individuals. Between the trimmed V and J ends, which lost 5 bases and 4 bases, there was a span of 12 bases. This CDR3 comprises 14 residues. Germline CDR1 SGHNT, CDR2 YYREEE (reference sequence). Generated by immunoSEQ multiplex PCR, the TCRdb table keeps only in-frame clones and is missing some. The sample holds about 2.4 million clones; 93% are singletons and the top ten take about 0.38%. The specimen was naive CD4+ T cells from PBMCs. The subset was: CD45RA+ positively selected. V is TRBV5-4 and J is TRBJ2-2; D is uncertain. The TCR was taken from a young man in good health. Some clones in this sample may be carry-over from other donors' samples. The CDR3 sequence is CASRPMGPTGELFF. The CDR3 bases are TGTGCCAGCAGACCGATGGGCCCCACCGGGGAGCTGTTTTTT.